The 3 T cell receptor beta chains below were found in one sample sequenced in a study of cytomegalovirus exposure and HLA in healthy donors. PCR amplification relied on 60 Vbeta primers (plus 13 Jbeta primers). Here immunoSEQ multiplex PCR was the method, and the copy in TCRdb shows in-frame clones only, minus some. The sample records about 150,000 clones, 70% to 80% being singletons. The sample taken for sequencing was PBMCs. These receptors were obtained from a woman in her fifties or sixties in good health and CMV-seropositive.

The V and J genes are TRBV5-4 and TRBJ1-4; 8 nucleotides align to TRBD1. The CDR3 is made up of 15 amino acids. J gave up 2 bases and V 6 bases, and 6 bases lay outside the gene matches. Germline V gene data show CDR1 as SGHNT and CDR2 as YYREEE (reference sequence). CDR3 protein: CASKAGGSTNEKLFF. CDR3 DNA sequence: TGTGCCAGCAAGGCAGGGGGCAGCACTAATGAAAAACTGTTTTTT.

This clone was observed a handful of times. The chain recombines TRBV29-1 with TRBJ1-1, with D possibly TRBD1 on 5 matching bases. Germline V gives CDR1 SQVTM, CDR2 ANQGSEA. V was clipped by 5 bases and J by 1 base, with 14 bases between them. CDR3 length: 14 amino acids. CDR3: CSVRIPGKNTEAFF. CDR3 bases: TGCAGCGTTAGAATCCCAGGGAAGAACACTGAAGCTTTCTTT.

This chain uses TRBV6-6 with TRBJ1-2, with D perhaps TRBD1 (5 bases). Germline V gene sequence: CDR1 MNHNY, CDR2 SVGAGI (reference sequence). The CDR3 runs 14 residues. V was shortened by 4 bases and J by 4 bases, with 13 bases between the two germline ends. In nucleotides, the CDR3 is TGTGCCAGCAGTTCCCGGGGGGAAGGCTATGGCTACACCTTC. This gives the protein CASSSRGEGYGYTF.